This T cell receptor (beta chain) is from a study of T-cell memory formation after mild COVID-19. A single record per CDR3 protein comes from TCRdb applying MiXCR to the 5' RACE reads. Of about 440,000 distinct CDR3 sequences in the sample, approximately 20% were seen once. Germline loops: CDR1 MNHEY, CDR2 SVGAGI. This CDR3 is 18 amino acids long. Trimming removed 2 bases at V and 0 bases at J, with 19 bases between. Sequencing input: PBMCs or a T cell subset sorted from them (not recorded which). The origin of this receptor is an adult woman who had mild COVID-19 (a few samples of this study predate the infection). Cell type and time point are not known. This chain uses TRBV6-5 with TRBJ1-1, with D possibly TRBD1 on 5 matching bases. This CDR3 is CASSYQWQGPWLNTEAFF. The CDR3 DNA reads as TGTGCCAGCAGTTACCAGTGGCAGGGTCCCTGGTTGAACACTGAAGCTTTCTTT.